Included here is one T cell receptor beta chain sequence, with context. Its target is unknown. The data were taken from a study of cytotoxic CD8 clonotypes in ibrutinib-treated CLL. Study as a whole: 24 partial and 2 complete responses; at median about 63 months, roughly 14 remitted, roughly 12 progressed. An average of 255,043 productive templates and some 99,000 productive rearrangements was obtained per sample. Study results and limitations: Sampling times, which were not matched between the groups, differed between sustained-remission patients and progressing patients.

The planned depth of sequencing spanned 1 in 200,000 to 1 in 1 million T cells. Measured with immunoSEQ multiplex PCR; TCRdb has only the in-frame clones, and not every one. This sample has 110,000 to 150,000 clones; approximately 80% occur once, and the top ten carry about 5%. CDR1 and CDR2 (germline): MNHNS, SASEGT. This CDR3 spans 13 amino acids. The ends were cut back, 8 bases at V and 2 bases at J, with 12 bases in the middle. V usage is TRBV6-1 and J usage is TRBJ1-2; TRBD1 might be the D (5 bases). The clonotype originates from a human donor with chronic lymphocytic leukemia. The sequencing here drew on PBMCs, taken after 24 months of ibrutinib treatment. The CDR3 bases are TGTGCCAGCGTTAATCGGGGGAACTATGGCTACACCTTC. It encodes CASVNRGNYGYTF.